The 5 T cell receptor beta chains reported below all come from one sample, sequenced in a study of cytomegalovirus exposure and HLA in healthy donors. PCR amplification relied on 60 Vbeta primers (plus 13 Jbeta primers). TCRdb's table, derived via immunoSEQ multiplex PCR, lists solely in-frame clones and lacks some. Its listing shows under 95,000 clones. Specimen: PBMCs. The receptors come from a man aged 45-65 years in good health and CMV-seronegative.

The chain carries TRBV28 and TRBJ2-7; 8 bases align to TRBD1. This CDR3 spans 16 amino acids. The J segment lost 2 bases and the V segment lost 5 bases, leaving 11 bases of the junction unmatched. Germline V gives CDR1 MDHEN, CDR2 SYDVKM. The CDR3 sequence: CASSRERTGSTYEQYF. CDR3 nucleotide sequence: TGTGCCAGCAGTCGAGAACGGACAGGGAGTACCTACGAGCAGTACTTC.

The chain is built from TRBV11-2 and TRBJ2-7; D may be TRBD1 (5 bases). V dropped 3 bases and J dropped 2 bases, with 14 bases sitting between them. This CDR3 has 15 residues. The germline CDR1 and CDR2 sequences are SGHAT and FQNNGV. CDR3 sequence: CASSFIPGKTYEQYF. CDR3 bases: TGTGCCAGCAGCTTTATTCCAGGGAAAACCTACGAGCAGTACTTC.

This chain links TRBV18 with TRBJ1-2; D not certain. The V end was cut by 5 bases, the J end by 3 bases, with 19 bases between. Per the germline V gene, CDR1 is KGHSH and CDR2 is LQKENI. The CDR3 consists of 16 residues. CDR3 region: CASSIAGEVFYYGYTF. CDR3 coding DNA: TGTGCCAGCTCAATCGCTGGAGAAGTTTTTTACTATGGCTACACCTTC. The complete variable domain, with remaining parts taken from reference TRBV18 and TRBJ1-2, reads NAGVMQNPRHLVRRRGQEARLRCSPMKGHSHVYWYRQLPEEGLKFMVYLQKENIIDESGMPKERFSAEFPKEGPSILRIQQVVRGDSAAYFCASSIAGEVFYYGYTFGSGTRLTVV.

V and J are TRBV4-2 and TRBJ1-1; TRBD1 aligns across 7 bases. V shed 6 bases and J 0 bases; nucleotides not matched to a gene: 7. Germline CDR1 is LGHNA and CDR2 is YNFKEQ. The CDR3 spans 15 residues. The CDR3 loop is CASRQITGVNTEAFF. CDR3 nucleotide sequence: TGTGCCAGCAGACAAATAACAGGGGTGAACACTGAAGCTTTCTTT.

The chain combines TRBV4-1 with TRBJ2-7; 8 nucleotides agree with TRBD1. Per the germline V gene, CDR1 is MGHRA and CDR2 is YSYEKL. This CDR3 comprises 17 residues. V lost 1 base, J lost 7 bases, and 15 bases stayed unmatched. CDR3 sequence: CASSQVIVGTGVWEQYF. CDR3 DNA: TGCGCCAGCAGCCAAGTTATTGTTGGGACAGGCGTTTGGGAGCAGTACTTC.